This T cell receptor beta chain was recovered during a study of radiotherapy plus CTLA-4 blockade in lung cancer (dated by TCRdb to 2017 to 2018). Some background on the complete study: Among enrolled patients, 18% had an objective response and approximately 30% reached disease control. Study-wide findings and limitations: The strongest predictors of response, as reported, were early dynamic changes in blood T cell clones along with a rise in serum interferon-beta after radiation. After treatment with radiotherapy and ipilimumab, TCR clones that came from tumors expanded in the peripheral blood.

Relative to germline, V is missing 7 bases and J is missing 2 bases, with 13 bases of the junction outside any gene match. The CDR3 contains 19 residues, cysteine and phenylalanine counted. Of the read, only the CDR3 DNA is kept; its 57 bases are in frame from base 1. CDR1 and CDR2 are read off the germline V gene (reference sequence) as SEHNR and FQNEAQ. On this clone: This clone's antigen is unknown. No much larger clone is present one base from it, and per-base qualities are unavailable.

The library came from the immunoSEQ multiplex PCR assay. In its TCRdb copy, this immuneACCESS table keeps in-frame sequences only and misses some clones. Where compared with another copy, unresolved V genes explain less than half of these, and the others have no known cause. This sample is represented by around 80,000 clones; roughly four fifths of them were singletons. The top ten constitute approximately 10% of the sample. The study evaluated CTLA-4 blockade (ipilimumab) given together with focal radiation therapy in patients who had chemo-refractory metastatic non-small-cell lung cancer. The chain is assembled from TRBV7-9 and TRBJ2-1; 14 junctional bases match TRBD2. This TCR came from a human donor with non-small cell lung cancer whose response to radiotherapy plus ipilimumab could not be evaluated. The sample here was peripheral blood, taken from a patient treated with radiotherapy plus ipilimumab. The CDR3 protein sequence reads: CASTPPGTSGRVPYNEQFF. DNA sequence: TGTGCCAGCACCCCGCCCGGGACTAGCGGGAGAGTCCCCTACAATGAGCAGTTCTTC.